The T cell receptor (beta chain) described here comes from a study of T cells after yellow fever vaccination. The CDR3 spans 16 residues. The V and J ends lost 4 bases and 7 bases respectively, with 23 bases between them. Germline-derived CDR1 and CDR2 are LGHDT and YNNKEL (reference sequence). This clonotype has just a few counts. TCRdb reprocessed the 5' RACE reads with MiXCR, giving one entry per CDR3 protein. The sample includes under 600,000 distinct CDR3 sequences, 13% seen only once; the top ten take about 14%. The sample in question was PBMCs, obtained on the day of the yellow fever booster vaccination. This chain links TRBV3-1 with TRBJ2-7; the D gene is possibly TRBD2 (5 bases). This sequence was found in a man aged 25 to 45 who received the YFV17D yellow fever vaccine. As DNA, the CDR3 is TGTGCCAGCAGCCCACGCGAGCGGTTCATCGGGTGGGAGCAGTACTTC. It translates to CASSPRERFIGWEQYF.